Below are 5 T cell receptor beta chains sequenced from a single sample in a study of blood T cells in healthy people across ages. Primed by a sample-barcoded 5' primer and a J-beta primer mix, a second PCR proceeded for about 6 to 11 cycles. TCRdb processed the 5' RACE reads anew with MiXCR; each CDR3 protein has one entry. In the table there are hundreds of thousands of distinct CDR3 sequences, about 44% of which are singletons. Sequencing input: blood. These receptors all stem from a young man in good health.

The chain couples TRBV7-6 to TRBJ2-1, with D maybe TRBD1 (6 bases). This CDR3 comprises 15 residues. Per the germline V gene, CDR1 is SGHVS and CDR2 is FNYEAQ. V was clipped by 6 bases and J by 0 bases, with 12 bases between them. In DNA, the CDR3 is TGTGCCAGCAGTCAAGGACAGATCTCCTACAATGAGCAGTTCTTC. Translated, it gives CASSQGQISYNEQFF.

V usage is TRBV14 and J usage is TRBJ2-1; D ambiguous. The CDR3 has 15 residues. Trimming took 0 bases from V and 8 from J, leaving 14 bases between them. Germline V gene data show CDR1 as SGHDN and CDR2 as FVKESK. The CDR3 region has the DNA TGTGCCAGCAGCCAAGAGCGGCACGTTGTGCATGAGCAGTTCTTC. Amino acid sequence: CASSQERHVVHEQFF. The whole variable domain, remainder taken from reference TRBV14 and TRBJ2-1, is EAGVTQFPSHSVIEKGQTVTLRCDPISGHDNLYWYRRVMGKEIKFLLHFVKESKQDESGMPNNRFLAERTGGTYSTLKVQPAELEDSGVYFCASSQERHVVHEQFFGPGTRLTVL.

This clonotype appeared a few times. The V gene is TRBV4-3, the J gene TRBJ2-1; 11 bases fit TRBD2. Germline-derived CDR1 and CDR2 are LGHNA and YSLEER. This CDR3 has 19 residues. V shed 0 bases and J 0 bases; nucleotides not matched to a gene: 7. The CDR3 DNA sequence: TGCGCCAGCAGCCAAGATCTAGCGGGGGGACCTCGCTCCTACAATGAGCAGTTCTTC. Translation: CASSQDLAGGPRSYNEQFF.

This clonotype has a count of ten or more. V is TRBV3-1 and J is TRBJ1-2; the match to TRBD1 covers 9 bases. The V gene end was trimmed by 0 bases and the J gene end by 8 bases; junction bases not matched to a gene: 10. Germline CDR1 reads LGHDT; CDR2 reads YNNKEL (reference sequence). This CDR3 is 16 amino acids long. CDR3 DNA: TGTGCCAGCAGCCAAGAAGGAACAGGGGGCGATGAGGGCTACACCTTC. It translates to CASSQEGTGGDEGYTF.

The chain links TRBV7-2 to TRBJ2-1; no firm D call. The germline V gene encodes CDR1 SGHTA and CDR2 FQGNSA. The CDR3 has 15 residues. Trimming pared 0 bases from V and 3 bases from J, leaving 9 bases between. The CDR3 DNA sequence: TGTGCCAGCAGCTTAGCGGAAACGTACTACAATGAGCAGTTCTTC. It yields the protein CASSLAETYYNEQFF.